This record concerns one T cell receptor (beta chain) sequence. These data come from a study of CD8+ T cells in alopecia areata. Across the study: Tofacitinib dosing lasted 6 to 18 months, which was then followed by 6 months off drug.

Extraction and reverse transcription of RNA yielded cDNA as the sequencing template. Method: immunoSEQ multiplex PCR; TCRdb's copy keeps in-frame clones and lacks some. Among some 120,000 clones, 58% were seen once, and the ten largest hold 4.5%. Punch biopsies of lesional scalp, plus peripheral blood, were taken from alopecia areata patients. Looked up from germline, CDR1 is MNHEY and CDR2 is SVGAGI. The CDR3 has 14 residues. V was trimmed by 2 bases and J by 1 base, leaving 8 bases between them. V and J are TRBV6-5 and TRBJ1-1; D unclear. The specimen was CD4+ T cells sorted from blood, collected at week 0. The receptor's source is a human donor with alopecia areata. CDR3 amino acids: CASSYQPGNTEAFF. CDR3 nucleotide sequence: TGTGCCAGCAGTTACCAGCCAGGGAACACTGAAGCTTTCTTT.